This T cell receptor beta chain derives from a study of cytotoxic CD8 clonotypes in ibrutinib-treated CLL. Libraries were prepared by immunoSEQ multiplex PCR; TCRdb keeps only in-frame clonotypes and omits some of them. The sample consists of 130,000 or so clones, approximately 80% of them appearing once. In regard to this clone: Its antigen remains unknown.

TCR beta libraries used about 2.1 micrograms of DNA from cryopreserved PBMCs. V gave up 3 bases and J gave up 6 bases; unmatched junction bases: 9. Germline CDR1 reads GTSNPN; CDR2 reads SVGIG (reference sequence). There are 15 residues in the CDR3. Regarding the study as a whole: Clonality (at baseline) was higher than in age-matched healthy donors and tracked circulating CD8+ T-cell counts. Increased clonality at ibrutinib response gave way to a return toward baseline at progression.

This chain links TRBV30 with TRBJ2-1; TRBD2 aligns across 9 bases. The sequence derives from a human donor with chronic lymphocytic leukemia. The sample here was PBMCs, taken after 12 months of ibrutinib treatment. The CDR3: CAWSTRGGGANEQFF. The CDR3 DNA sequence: TGTGCCTGGAGCACACGAGGCGGGGGGGCCAATGAGCAGTTCTTC.